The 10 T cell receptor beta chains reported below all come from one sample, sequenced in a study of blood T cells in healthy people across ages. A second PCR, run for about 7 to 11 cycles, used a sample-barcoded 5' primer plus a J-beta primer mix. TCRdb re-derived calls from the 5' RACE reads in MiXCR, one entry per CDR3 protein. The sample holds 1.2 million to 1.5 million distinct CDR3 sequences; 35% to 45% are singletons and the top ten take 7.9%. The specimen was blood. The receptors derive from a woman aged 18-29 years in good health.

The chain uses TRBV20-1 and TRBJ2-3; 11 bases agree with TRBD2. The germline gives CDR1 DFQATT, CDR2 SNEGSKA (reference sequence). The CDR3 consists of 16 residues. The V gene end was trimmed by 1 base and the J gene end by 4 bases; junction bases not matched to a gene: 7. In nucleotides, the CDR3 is TGCAGTGCTAGAGGTCGACTAGCGGGGTACGCAGATACGCAGTATTTT. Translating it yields CSARGRLAGYADTQYF.

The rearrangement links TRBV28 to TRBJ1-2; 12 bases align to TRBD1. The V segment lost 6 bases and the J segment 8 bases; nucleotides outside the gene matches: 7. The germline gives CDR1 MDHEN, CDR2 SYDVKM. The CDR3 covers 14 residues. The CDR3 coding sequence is TGTGCCAGCAGGATCCCCGGGACAGGGGGCGGCTACACCTTC. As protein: CASRIPGTGGGYTF.

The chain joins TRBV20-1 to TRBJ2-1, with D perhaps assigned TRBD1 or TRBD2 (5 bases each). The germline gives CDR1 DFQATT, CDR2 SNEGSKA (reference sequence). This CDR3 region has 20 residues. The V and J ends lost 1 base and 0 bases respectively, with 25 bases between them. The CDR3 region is CSARAEGVGQYLTSYNEQFF. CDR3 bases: TGCAGTGCTAGAGCTGAGGGAGTGGGGCAATATCTTACCTCCTACAATGAGCAGTTCTTC.

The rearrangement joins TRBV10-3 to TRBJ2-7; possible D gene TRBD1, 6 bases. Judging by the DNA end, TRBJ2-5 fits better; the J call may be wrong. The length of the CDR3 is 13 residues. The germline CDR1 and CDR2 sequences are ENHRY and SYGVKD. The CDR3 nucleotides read TGTGCCACTTCACAGGGAGTGATGAAGACCCAGTACTTC. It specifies CATSQGVMKTQYF.

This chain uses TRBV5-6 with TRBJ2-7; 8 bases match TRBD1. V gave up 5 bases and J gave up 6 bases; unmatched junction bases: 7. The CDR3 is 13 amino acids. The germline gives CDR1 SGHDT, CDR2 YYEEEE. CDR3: CASRKTGGGEQYF. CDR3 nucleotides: TGTGCCAGCAGAAAAACAGGGGGTGGCGAGCAGTACTTC.

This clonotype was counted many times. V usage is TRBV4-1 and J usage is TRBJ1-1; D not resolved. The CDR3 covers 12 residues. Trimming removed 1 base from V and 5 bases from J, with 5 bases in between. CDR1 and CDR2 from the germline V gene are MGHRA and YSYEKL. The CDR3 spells CASSQGETEAFF. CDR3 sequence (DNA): TGCGCCAGCAGCCAAGGGGAAACTGAAGCTTTCTTT.

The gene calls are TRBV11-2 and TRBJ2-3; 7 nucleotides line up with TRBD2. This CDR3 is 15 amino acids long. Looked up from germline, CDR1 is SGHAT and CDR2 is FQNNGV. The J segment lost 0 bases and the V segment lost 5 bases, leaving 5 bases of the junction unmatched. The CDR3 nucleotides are TGTGCCAGCAGCCCCACCGGGAGGAGCACAGATACGCAGTATTTT. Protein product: CASSPTGRSTDTQYF.

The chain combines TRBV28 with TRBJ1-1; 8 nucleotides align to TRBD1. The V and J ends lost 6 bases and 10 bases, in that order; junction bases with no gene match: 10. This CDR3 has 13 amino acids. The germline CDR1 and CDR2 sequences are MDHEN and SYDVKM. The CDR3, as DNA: TGTGCCAGCAGCCTCCCGGACAGGGTCGCAGCTTTCTTT. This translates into CASSLPDRVAAFF. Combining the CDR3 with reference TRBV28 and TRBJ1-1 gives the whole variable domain DVKVTQSSRYLVKRTGEKVFLECVQDMDHENMFWYRQDPGLGLRLIYFSYDVKMKEKGDIPEGYSVSREKKERFSLILESASTNQTSMYLCASSLPDRVAAFFGQGTRLTVV.

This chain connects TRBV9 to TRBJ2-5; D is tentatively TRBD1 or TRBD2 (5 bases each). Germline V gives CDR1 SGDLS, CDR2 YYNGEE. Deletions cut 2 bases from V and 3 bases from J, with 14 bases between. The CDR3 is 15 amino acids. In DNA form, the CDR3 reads TGTGCCAGCAGCGTCCGATCCGGGGCCGAAGAGACCCAGTACTTC. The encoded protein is CASSVRSGAEETQYF.

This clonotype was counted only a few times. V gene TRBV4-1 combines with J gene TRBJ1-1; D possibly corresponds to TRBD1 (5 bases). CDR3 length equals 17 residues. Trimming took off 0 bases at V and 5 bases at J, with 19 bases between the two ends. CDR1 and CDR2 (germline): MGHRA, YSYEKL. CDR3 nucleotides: TGCGCCAGCAGCCAAGATCGGTCGGGCCTTGGGGGAACTGAAGCTTTCTTT. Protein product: CASSQDRSGLGGTEAFF.